This T cell receptor beta chain was captured in a study of blood T cell repertoires in COVID-19. Study context: Acute and convalescent COVID-19 samples came from the United States, Italy and Spain. T cells, B-cell-depleted T cells, or PBMCs provided the cDNA or gDNA that served as material.

V lost 2 bases and J lost 4, with 6 bases in between. CDR3 size: 12 residues. Germline CDR1 reads SNHLY; CDR2 reads FYNNEI. In the original workflow: Amplified reference gene primers provided the basis for estimating nucleated cell counts. Using immunoSEQ multiplex PCR, the repertoire was profiled, and TCRdb retains in-frame clones only, with some absent. V and J calls and clone size are copied from that table; D and trimming were computed from the DNA. The sample has about 170,000 clones, around 81% seen once; the top ten hold about 2.6%. The source is a human donor with acute or convalescent COVID-19. The donor label of this sample is uncertain. The source material was peripheral blood. V and J are TRBV2 and TRBJ2-7; D gene uncertain. For the CDR3, the DNA is TGTGCCAGCAGTGAACAGATTTACGAGCAGTACTTC. The encoded protein is CASSEQIYEQYF.